The 32 T cell receptor beta chains presented below share a single source sample, sequenced in a study of shared clonotypes between healthy human individuals. The protocol was immunoSEQ multiplex PCR, while the TCRdb copy is restricted to in-frame clones and leaves out a portion. This table has fewer than 1.4 million clones, approximately 78% appearing once. The sample was memory CD4+ T cells from PBMCs. Subset meaning: CD45RA-negative fraction. The source of these receptors is a man aged 18 to 30 in good health. Some clones in this sample may be carry-over from other donors' samples.

CDR3 bases: TGTGCCAGCAGCCAATGGACTAGCGGAGTTGAGCAGTTCTTC. Translation: CASSQWTSGVEQFF. V gene TRBV7-2 combines with J gene TRBJ2-1; 10 positions match TRBD2. J gave up 9 bases and V 5 bases, and 7 bases lay outside the gene matches. The germline CDR1 and CDR2 sequences are SGHTA and FQGNSA. This CDR3 is 14 amino acids long.

The chain carries TRBV5-4 and TRBJ2-6, with 7 bases identical to TRBD1. V dropped 4 bases and J dropped 0; count of bases not matched to a gene: 7. The CDR3 loop spans 17 amino acids. Germline V gives CDR1 SGHNT, CDR2 YYREEE (reference sequence). CDR3 nucleotide sequence: TGTGCCAGCAGCCTACAGACAGGGCCCTCTGGGGCCAACGTCCTGACTTTC. It codes for CASSLQTGPSGANVLTF.

The rearrangement joins TRBV6-4 to TRBJ2-6; D is ambiguous. Germline V CDR1 and CDR2: MRHNA, SNTAGT. V was cut by 6 bases and J by 4 bases, with 10 bases left in between. This CDR3 is built from 14 residues. This chain's CDR3 is CASSINWGANVLTF. The DNA of the CDR3 is TGTGCCAGCAGCATAAACTGGGGGGCCAACGTCCTGACTTTC.

This clone was found once. The chain joins TRBV5-1 to TRBJ1-5; D unresolved. Trimming stripped 3 bases from V and 4 bases from J, with 11 bases between. Germline assignment: CDR1 SGHRS and CDR2 YFSETQ. The CDR3 runs to 14 residues. The CDR3 sequence: CASSYGPLNQPQHF. The CDR3 bases are TGCGCCAGCAGCTACGGACCACTTAATCAGCCCCAGCATTTT.

The chain employs TRBV7-2 and TRBJ2-7, with D maybe TRBD2 (5 bases). This CDR3 is built from 13 residues. V lost 1 base and J 8 bases, leaving 12 bases between the germline ends. Germline CDR1 reads SGHTA; CDR2 reads FQGNSA. CDR3: CASSLEGTGKQYF. DNA for the CDR3: TGTGCCAGCAGCTTAGAAGGAACGGGGAAGCAGTACTTC.

The chain uses TRBV5-1 and TRBJ2-2, with D maybe TRBD1 (6 bases). This CDR3 contains 16 residues. V was trimmed by 6 bases and J by 2 bases, leaving 17 bases between them. Looked up from germline, CDR1 is SGHRS and CDR2 is YFSETQ. The CDR3 is CASTETPGANTGELFF. For the CDR3, the DNA is TGCGCCAGCACCGAAACCCCAGGGGCAAACACCGGGGAGCTGTTTTTT.

The chain joins TRBV2 to TRBJ1-2; TRBD1 matches at 7 bases. The V segment lost 8 bases and the J segment 7 bases; nucleotides outside the gene matches: 10. Germline values: CDR1 SNHLY, CDR2 FYNNEI. The CDR3 runs 13 residues. CDR3: CASSEEGAVGYTF. CDR3 DNA sequence: TGTGCCAGCTCCGAAGAGGGGGCTGTTGGCTACACCTTC. The full variable domain, with the rest looked up from reference TRBV2 and TRBJ1-2, is EPEVTQTPSHQVTQMGQEVILRCVPISNHLYFYWYRQILGQKVEFLVSFYNNEISEKSEIFDDQFSVERPDGSNFTLKIRSTKLEDSAMYFCASSEEGAVGYTFGSGTRLTVV.

The chain recombines TRBV28 with TRBJ1-1; the D is unclear. In germline, CDR1 is MDHEN, CDR2 SYDVKM. Deletions cut 3 bases from V and 1 base from J, with 9 bases between. This CDR3 is 14 amino acids long. The CDR3 spells CASSLADRNTEAFF. DNA of the CDR3: TGTGCCAGCAGTTTGGCAGACCGGAACACTGAAGCTTTCTTT.

This sequence joins TRBV5-4 and TRBJ2-2; TRBD1 aligns across 9 bases. Germline assignment: CDR1 SGHNT and CDR2 YYREEE (reference sequence). This CDR3 is built from 16 residues. The junction had 3 bases not matched to a gene; V was cut back by 2 bases and J by 1 base. The CDR3 region is CASSFPGQGNTGELFF. DNA of the CDR3: TGTGCCAGCAGCTTTCCGGGACAGGGGAACACCGGGGAGCTGTTTTTT.

The CDR3 DNA follows: TGTGCCAGCAGTTTGTCTGGGGGCGAAGAGACCCAGTACTTC. Protein: CASSLSGGEETQYF. V usage is TRBV28 and J usage is TRBJ2-5, with D tentatively TRBD1 (6 bases). The germline V gene encodes CDR1 MDHEN and CDR2 SYDVKM. The V and J ends lost 3 bases and 3 bases respectively, with 11 bases between them. The CDR3 has 14 residues.

This clone was counted many times. The chain couples TRBV27 to TRBJ2-7, with D uncertain. The CDR3 has 14 residues. Trimming cost V 1 base and J 2 bases, with 9 bases left between them. The germline CDR1 and CDR2 sequences are MNHEY and SMNVEV (reference sequence). The CDR3 region has the DNA TGTGCCAGCAGTTTATTCAAACAGCCCTACGAGCAGTACTTC. Encoded protein: CASSLFKQPYEQYF.

This clone showed up just a few times. The V gene is TRBV4-1, the J gene TRBJ2-1, with 10 bases lining up with TRBD2. J gave up 7 bases and V 8 bases, and 2 bases lay outside the gene matches. The CDR3 consists of 12 residues. Per germline, CDR1 MGHRA and CDR2 YSYEKL. DNA for the CDR3: TGCGCCAGCGAGACTAGCGGGAATGAGCAGTTCTTC. Translation gives CASETSGNEQFF.

With regard to this clone: The same CDR3 can be traced to other DNA sequences in this sample. As DNA, the CDR3 is TGTGCCAGCAGCTTGGGGCAGGGGGCATGGGAGACCCAGTACTTC. It translates to CASSLGQGAWETQYF. The chain carries TRBV5-4 and TRBJ2-5; TRBD1 matches at 8 bases. After removal of 0 bases from V and 5 bases from J, the junction contained 6 bases not matched to a gene. This CDR3 comprises 15 residues. Germline V gives CDR1 SGHNT, CDR2 YYREEE (reference sequence).

The chain is built from TRBV15 and TRBJ2-5; no reliable D call. The DNA end is a closer match to TRBJ2-7, so the J assignment may be wrong. This CDR3 comprises 14 residues. Germline CDR1 is LNHNV and CDR2 is YYDKDF (reference sequence). The CDR3 DNA reads as TGTGCCACCAGCAGAGATCGGGCGGATTACGAGCAGTACTTC. This sequence encodes CATSRDRADYEQYF.

V usage is TRBV9 and J usage is TRBJ2-5; D is perhaps TRBD1 or TRBD2 (5 bases each). The CDR3 extends over 14 amino acids. Trimming removed 3 bases from V and 4 bases from J, with 13 bases in between. Germline assignment: CDR1 SGDLS and CDR2 YYNGEE. CDR3 amino acids: CASSARGWGETQYF. CDR3 nucleotide sequence: TGTGCCAGCAGCGCGAGGGGTTGGGGAGAGACCCAGTACTTC.

This rearrangement joins TRBV2 to TRBJ1-3; no reliable D call. This CDR3 is built from 13 residues. V dropped 7 bases and J dropped 5 bases, with 12 bases sitting between them. CDR1 and CDR2 from the germline V gene are SNHLY and FYNNEI. The CDR3 loop is CASKRELRNTIYF. The CDR3 nucleotides are TGTGCCAGCAAGCGGGAACTCCGAAACACCATATATTTT.

This sequence joins TRBV29-1 and TRBJ1-3; a weak D match, TRBD1 (6 bases). Trimming stripped 4 bases from V and 4 bases from J, with 14 bases between. The CDR3 contains 14 residues. The V gene's germline CDR1 is SQVTM and CDR2 ANQGSEA. The CDR3 nucleotides are TGCAGCGTTGGTGAACAGGGTTACGGAAACACCATATATTTT. This gives the protein CSVGEQGYGNTIYF. The full variable domain, completed using reference TRBV29-1 and TRBJ1-3, is SAVISQKPSRDICQRGTSLTIQCQVDSQVTMMFWYRQQPGQSLTLIATANQGSEATYESGFVIDKFPISRPNLTFSTLTVSNMSPEDSSIYLCSVGEQGYGNTIYFGEGSWLTVV.

Of note for this clone: A much larger clone differs from this one at a single base, so this may be a read error. The CDR3 sequence is CASSLFEGYEQYF. In DNA, the CDR3 is TGTGCCAGCAGCTTATTTGAGGGCTACGAGCAGTACTTC. The genes are TRBV7-9 and TRBJ2-7; TRBD2 might be the D (5 bases). Germline V gene sequence: CDR1 SEHNR, CDR2 FQNEAQ (reference sequence). This CDR3 spans 13 amino acids. The ends were cut back, 2 bases at V and 3 bases at J, with 8 bases in the middle.

The chain joins TRBV7-3 to TRBJ2-3; possible D gene TRBD2, 5 bases. Germline V lookup: CDR1 SGHTA, CDR2 FQGTGA. V lost 3 bases and J 1 base, leaving 11 bases between the germline ends. The CDR3 covers 15 residues. The CDR3: CASSFSLEGTDTQYF. CDR3 sequence (DNA): TGTGCCAGCAGCTTCTCACTAGAGGGCACAGATACGCAGTATTTT.

This rearrangement joins TRBV29-1 to TRBJ1-2, with 8 bases matching TRBD1. Trimming took 8 bases from V and 1 from J; bases not matched to a gene: 6. The CDR3 covers 13 residues. CDR1 is SQVTM and CDR2 is ANQGSEA in the germline V gene. The CDR3 sequence is CSTGQGFNYGYTF. The CDR3 bases are TGCAGCACCGGACAGGGATTTAACTATGGCTACACCTTC.

The chain recombines TRBV10-3 with TRBJ2-1; a possible D gene is TRBD1 (5 bases). V lost 2 bases to trimming and J lost 6 bases, with 14 bases between them. Per germline, CDR1 ENHRY and CDR2 SYGVKD. The CDR3 has 15 amino acids. The CDR3 nucleotides read TGTGCCATCAGTGAGGCCCCAGGGTCCCTCAATGAGCAGTTCTTC. Protein sequence: CAISEAPGSLNEQFF.

The chain is built from TRBV30 and TRBJ1-2; the D gene is possibly TRBD1 (6 bases). The V end lost 0 bases, the J end lost 4 bases, and 9 bases lay between the germline ends. The CDR3 sequence is 13 residues long. Germline V CDR1 and CDR2: GTSNPN, SVGIG (reference sequence). The CDR3 reads CAWSVQGFYGYTF. CDR3 sequence (DNA): TGTGCCTGGAGTGTACAGGGATTCTATGGCTACACCTTC.

The V gene is TRBV4-1, the J gene TRBJ1-3, with D uncertain. The CDR3 runs 17 residues. CDR1 MGHRA and CDR2 YSYEKL come from the germline V gene. V was clipped by 0 bases and J by 4 bases, with 16 bases between them. The CDR3 loop reads CASSQDTPQRPGNTIYF. CDR3 coding DNA: TGCGCCAGCAGCCAAGATACCCCCCAACGACCCGGAAACACCATATATTTT.

The chain recombines TRBV9 with TRBJ2-3; TRBD2 matches at 9 bases. Germline trimming cut 4 bases from V and 0 bases from J; bases unmatched to any gene: 3. The CDR3 has 15 amino acids. Germline V CDR1 and CDR2: SGDLS, YYNGEE. The CDR3 DNA sequence: TGTGCCAGCAGCTATAGCGGGAGTAGCACAGATACGCAGTATTTT. Translation gives CASSYSGSSTDTQYF.

The chain recombines TRBV20-1 with TRBJ2-5; D not certain. The CDR3 has 11 residues. Per the germline V gene, CDR1 is DFQATT and CDR2 is SNEGSKA (reference sequence). Trimming removed 6 bases at V and 3 bases at J, with 8 bases between. The CDR3 spells CSARGKETQYF. The CDR3 DNA sequence: TGCAGTGCCCGCGGAAAAGAGACCCAGTACTTC.

This rearrangement joins TRBV5-1 to TRBJ1-2, with TRBD1 as a possible D gene (6 bases). The CDR3 contains 15 residues. V was cut by 0 bases and J by 3 bases, with 12 bases left in between. The germline V gene encodes CDR1 SGHRS and CDR2 YFSETQ. This CDR3 is CASSLVGGDYYGYTF. In DNA, the CDR3 is TGCGCCAGCAGCTTGGTTGGGGGCGACTACTATGGCTACACCTTC.

V and J are TRBV7-9 and TRBJ1-2; D might be TRBD1 (5 bases). CDR3 length equals 14 residues. CDR1 is SEHNR, CDR2 FQNEAQ, per germline (reference sequence). V was pared by 5 bases and J by 8 bases, with 18 bases between. The CDR3 protein is CASSPTSGLRGYTF. In DNA form, the CDR3 reads TGTGCCAGCAGCCCCACATCAGGGTTGAGGGGCTACACCTTC.

The rearrangement uses TRBV7-2 and TRBJ2-7; D is perhaps TRBD1 or TRBD2 (6 bases each). Germline CDR1 is SGHTA and CDR2 is FQGNSA. This CDR3 is built from 15 residues. Trimming took 4 bases from V and 3 from J, leaving 16 bases between them. DNA of the CDR3: TGTGCCAGCAGCTCTCGAGGGGGGATAGGCTACGAGCAGTACTTC. Its translation is CASSSRGGIGYEQYF.

The V and J genes are TRBV5-8 and TRBJ2-7; either TRBD1 or TRBD2 may supply D (6 bases each). Germline CDR1 reads SGHTS; CDR2 reads YDEGEE. The CDR3 covers 14 residues. The germline V and J ends were trimmed by 1 base and 3 bases, with 11 bases remaining between them. CDR3 residues: CASSLPGALYEQYF. The CDR3 nucleotides read TGTGCCAGCAGCTTGCCGGGGGCCCTCTACGAGCAGTACTTC.

This clone was seen more than once but under ten times. V and J are TRBV7-3 and TRBJ2-3, with a weak D call TRBD1 (5 bases). The CDR3 totals 13 residues. From germline, CDR1 is SGHTA and CDR2 FQGTGA. Between the trimmed V and J ends, which lost 5 bases and 4 bases, there was a span of 10 bases. CDR3: CASSQKGADTQYF. In nucleotides, the CDR3 is TGTGCCAGCAGCCAAAAAGGGGCAGATACGCAGTATTTT. Using reference TRBV7-3 and TRBJ2-3 for the parts outside the CDR3, the full variable domain is GAGVSQTPSNKVTEKGKYVELRCDPISGHTALYWYRQSLGQGPEFLIYFQGTGAADDSGLPNDRFFAVRPEGSVSTLKIQRTERGDSAVYLCASSQKGADTQYFGPGTRLTVL.

The rearrangement joins TRBV19 to TRBJ2-3; 9 bases are shared with TRBD1. CDR1 is LNHDA and CDR2 is SQIVND in the germline V gene (reference sequence). There are 13 residues in the CDR3. The junction had 4 bases not matched to a gene; V was cut back by 6 bases and J by 6 bases. The CDR3 sequence: CASRQGAKDTQYF. DNA of the CDR3: TGTGCCAGTAGACAGGGGGCGAAGGATACGCAGTATTTT.

The chain joins TRBV30 to TRBJ1-5; D remains ambiguous. The germline gives CDR1 GTSNPN, CDR2 SVGIG (reference sequence). The CDR3 runs 18 residues. With 3 bases removed from V and 0 bases from J, the gap between germline ends came to 21 bases. The chain's CDR3 is CAWSGTPYSRNSNQPQHF. In nucleotides, the CDR3 is TGTGCCTGGAGCGGCACACCTTATTCCCGGAATAGCAATCAGCCCCAGCATTTT.